This entry lists 7 T cell receptor beta chains sequenced from one sample in a study of cytomegalovirus exposure and HLA in healthy donors. With 60 Vbeta and 13 Jbeta primers, the PCR was carried out. The table came from immunoSEQ multiplex PCR; TCRdb's copy has only in-frame clones and leaves some out. The sample yields around 270,000 clones, 75% to 85% seen once. Sequenced input: PBMCs. The receptors derive from a girl under 10 years old in good health and CMV-seronegative.

This chain joins TRBV6-5 and TRBJ1-1; 7 bases match TRBD1. Trimming cost V 3 bases and J 4 bases; bases outside gene matches: 5. The CDR3 totals 14 residues. In germline, CDR1 is MNHEY, CDR2 SVGAGI. CDR3 DNA sequence: TGTGCCAGCAGTTATTCAGGGGGTAGCACTGAAGCTTTCTTT. Protein sequence: CASSYSGGSTEAFF.

This chain links TRBV28 with TRBJ2-4; D might be TRBD2 (5 bases). This CDR3 region has 16 residues. In germline, CDR1 is MDHEN, CDR2 SYDVKM. V lost 0 bases, J lost 3 bases, and 12 bases lay in between. CDR3 sequence: CASSLWASPDKNIQYF. The CDR3 DNA reads as TGTGCCAGCAGTTTATGGGCTAGCCCAGACAAAAACATTCAGTACTTC.

The chain uses TRBV6-5 and TRBJ1-1; D remains unclear. Germline loops: CDR1 MNHEY, CDR2 SVGAGI. The CDR3 has 13 residues. V lost 8 bases, J lost 1 base, and 11 bases lay in between. The CDR3 spells CASWEVPNTEAFF. For the CDR3, the DNA is TGTGCCAGCTGGGAGGTCCCGAACACTGAAGCTTTCTTT.

The chain combines TRBV4-2 with TRBJ2-7; D is possibly TRBD1 (6 bases). The V gene lost 1 base and the J gene lost 1 base, with 17 bases spanning the gap. The CDR3 has 17 residues. The germline V gene has CDR1 LGHNA and CDR2 YNFKEQ. CDR3 nucleotide sequence: TGTGCCAGCAGCCAAGGTTTTGTGGGGGCAGTTTCCTACGAGCAGTACTTC. Translating it yields CASSQGFVGAVSYEQYF.

The chain carries TRBV5-6 and TRBJ2-2, with 9 bases aligning to TRBD2. CDR3 length equals 17 residues. V was pared by 4 bases and J by 2 bases, with 9 bases of the junction left unmatched. From germline, CDR1 is SGHDT and CDR2 YYEEEE. The CDR3: CASSPLAGATNTGELFF. The DNA for the CDR3 is TGTGCCAGCAGCCCCTTAGCGGGGGCCACCAACACCGGGGAGCTGTTTTTT.

V gene TRBV9 combines with J gene TRBJ2-2, with D tentatively TRBD1 (6 bases). There are 15 residues in the CDR3. Germline CDR1 and CDR2: SGDLS and YYNGEE. The ends were cut back, 3 bases at V and 3 bases at J, with 12 bases in the middle. CDR3 in amino acids: CASSALGAYTGELFF. CDR3 coding DNA: TGTGCCAGCAGCGCCCTGGGGGCTTACACCGGGGAGCTGTTTTTT.

The J gene is TRBJ2-7, the V gene TRBV28, with 8 bases lining up with TRBD1. The CDR3 runs 14 residues. Germline CDR1 MDHEN, CDR2 SYDVKM. With V trimmed by 7 bases and J by 3 bases, 8 bases remained unmatched. The CDR3 reads CASINSDRGYEQYF. The CDR3, as DNA: TGTGCCAGCATCAACTCCGACAGGGGCTACGAGCAGTACTTC. Full variable domain (outside the CDR3, taken from reference TRBV28 and TRBJ2-7): DVKVTQSSRYLVKRTGEKVFLECVQDMDHENMFWYRQDPGLGLRLIYFSYDVKMKEKGDIPEGYSVSREKKERFSLILESASTNQTSMYLCASINSDRGYEQYFGPGTRLTVT.